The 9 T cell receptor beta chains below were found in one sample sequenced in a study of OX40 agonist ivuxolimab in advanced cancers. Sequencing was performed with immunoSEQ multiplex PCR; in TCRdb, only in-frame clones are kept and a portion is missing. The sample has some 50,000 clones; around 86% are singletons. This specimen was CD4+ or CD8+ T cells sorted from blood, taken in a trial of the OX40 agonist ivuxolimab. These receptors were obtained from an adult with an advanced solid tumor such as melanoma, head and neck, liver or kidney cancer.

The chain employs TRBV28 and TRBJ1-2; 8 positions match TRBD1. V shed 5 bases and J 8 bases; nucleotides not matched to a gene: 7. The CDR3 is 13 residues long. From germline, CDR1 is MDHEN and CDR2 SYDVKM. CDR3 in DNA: TGTGCCAGCAGTCCCCCGACAGGGGAAGGCTACACCTTC. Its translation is CASSPPTGEGYTF.

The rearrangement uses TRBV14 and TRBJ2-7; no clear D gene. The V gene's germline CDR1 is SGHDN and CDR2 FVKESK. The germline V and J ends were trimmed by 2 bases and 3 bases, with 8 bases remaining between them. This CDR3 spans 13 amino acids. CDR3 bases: TGTGCCAGCAGCCAATGGAAGAGCTACGAGCAGTACTTC. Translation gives CASSQWKSYEQYF.

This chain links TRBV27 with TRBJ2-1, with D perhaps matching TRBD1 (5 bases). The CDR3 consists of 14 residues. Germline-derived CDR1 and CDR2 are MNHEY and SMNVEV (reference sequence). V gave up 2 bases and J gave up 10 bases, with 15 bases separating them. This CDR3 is CASSLRAGSSEQFF. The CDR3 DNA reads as TGTGCCAGCAGTTTAAGGGCAGGGTCTTCGGAGCAGTTCTTC.

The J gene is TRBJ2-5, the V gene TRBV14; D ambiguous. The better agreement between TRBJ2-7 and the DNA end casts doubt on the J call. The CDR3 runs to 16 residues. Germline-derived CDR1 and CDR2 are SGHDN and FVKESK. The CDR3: CASSQDRPGLPYEQYF. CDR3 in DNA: TGTGCCAGCAGCCAAGATCGCCCGGGCCTCCCCTACGAGCAGTACTTC.

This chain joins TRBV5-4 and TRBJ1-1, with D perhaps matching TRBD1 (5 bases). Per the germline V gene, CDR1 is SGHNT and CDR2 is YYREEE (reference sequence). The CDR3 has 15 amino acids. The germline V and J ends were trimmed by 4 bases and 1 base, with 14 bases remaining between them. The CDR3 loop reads CASSPLAGQNTEAFF. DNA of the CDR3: TGTGCCAGCAGCCCACTGGCAGGACAGAACACTGAAGCTTTCTTT.

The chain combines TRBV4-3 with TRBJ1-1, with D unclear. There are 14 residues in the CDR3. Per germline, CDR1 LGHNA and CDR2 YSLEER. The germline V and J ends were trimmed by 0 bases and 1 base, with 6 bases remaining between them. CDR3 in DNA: TGCGCCAGCAGCCAAGACTTCGGGAACACTGAAGCTTTCTTT. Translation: CASSQDFGNTEAFF.

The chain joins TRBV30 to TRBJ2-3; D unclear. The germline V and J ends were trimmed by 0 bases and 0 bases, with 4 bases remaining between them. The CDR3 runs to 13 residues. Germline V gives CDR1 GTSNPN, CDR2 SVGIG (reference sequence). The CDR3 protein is CAWSVGSTDTQYF. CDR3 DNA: TGTGCCTGGAGTGTTGGCAGCACAGATACGCAGTATTTT.

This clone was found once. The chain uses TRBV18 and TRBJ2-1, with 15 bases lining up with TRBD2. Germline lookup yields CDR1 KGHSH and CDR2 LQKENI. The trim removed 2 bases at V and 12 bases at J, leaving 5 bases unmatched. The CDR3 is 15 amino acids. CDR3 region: CASSPRGLAGGRQFF. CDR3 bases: TGTGCCAGCTCACCAAGGGGACTAGCGGGAGGTAGGCAGTTCTTC.

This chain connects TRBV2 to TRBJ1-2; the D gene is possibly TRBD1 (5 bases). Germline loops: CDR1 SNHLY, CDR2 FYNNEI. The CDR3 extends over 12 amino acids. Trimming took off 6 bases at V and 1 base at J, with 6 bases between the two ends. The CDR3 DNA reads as TGTGCCAGCAGCGACAGTAACTATGGCTACACCTTC. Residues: CASSDSNYGYTF.